Listed below are T cell receptor beta chains from one sample, sequenced in a study of cytomegalovirus exposure and HLA in healthy donors. TCRdb's table, derived via immunoSEQ multiplex PCR, lists solely in-frame clones and lacks some. This table holds some 100,000 clones, approximately 85% found once. The sequenced sample was PBMCs. The receptors come from a man younger than 40 in good health and CMV-seronegative. The CDR3 runs from the conserved cysteine through the conserved F or W. The D gene is left open where the match is weak. Not every row has a clone size; where given, it reads once, few, many or a size class.

J	size	D	V	CDR3	DNA
TRBJ1-2	once	TRBD1	TRBV10-3	CAISSDRVWGYTF	TGTGCCATCAGTTCCGACAGGGTATGGGGCTACACCTTC
TRBJ2-5	-	-	TRBV7-2	CASSPVSGAGAGTQYF	TGTGCCAGCAGCCCAGTGAGCGGAGCCGGCGCGGGGACCCAGTACTTC
TRBJ2-7	-	-	TRBV7-9	CASSLAGTRYEQYF	TGTGCCAGCAGCTTAGCTGGGACTCGCTACGAGCAGTACTTC
TRBJ1-5	-	TRBD1	TRBV28	CASGQGAGNQPQHF	TGTGCCAGCGGACAGGGGGCCGGCAATCAGCCCCAGCATTTT
TRBJ2-3	-	TRBD2	TRBV7-6	CASSVDSPGGPPDTQYF	TGTGCCAGCAGCGTAGATTCACCGGGGGGTCCCCCAGATACGCAGTATTTT
TRBJ2-3	-	TRBD1	TRBV11-2	CASSLGLGQGASPTQYF	TGTGCCAGCAGCTTAGGATTGGGCCAGGGGGCGAGTCCTACGCAGTATTTT
TRBJ2-7	few	-	TRBV30	CAWSPGPGGEQYF	TGTGCCTGGAGTCCAGGCCCCGGGGGAGAGCAGTACTTC
TRBJ2-7	-	TRBD2	TRBV5-4	CASSPRTSGSIYEQYF	TGTGCCAGCAGCCCAAGGACTAGCGGGAGCATATACGAGCAGTACTTC
TRBJ2-2	-	TRBD1	TRBV10-3	CAIRPGQGTGRTLNTGELFF	TGTGCCATCAGGCCGGGACAGGGGACGGGAAGAACTTTGAACACCGGGGAGCTGTTTTTT
TRBJ2-7	once	-	TRBV2	CASSGGGPFYEQYF	TGTGCCAGCAGTGGTGGCGGGCCATTCTACGAGCAGTACTTC
TRBJ2-5	-	-	TRBV4-1	CASSRGLLGETQYF	TGCGCCAGCAGCAGGGGCCTCCTGGGGGAGACCCAGTACTTC
TRBJ2-6	once	-	TRBV9	CASSPSRGLGTGANVLTF	TGTGCCAGCAGCCCGAGTAGGGGCCTAGGGACTGGGGCCAACGTCCTGACTTTC
TRBJ2-2	-	-	TRBV6-6	CASVSSHTGELFF	TGTGCCAGCGTTTCTAGCCACACCGGGGAGCTGTTTTTT